Described below is a single T cell receptor beta chain sequence and its context. Its cognate antigen is unknown. CDR3 length equals 14 residues. The ends were cut back, 6 bases at V and 3 bases at J, with 16 bases in the middle. In germline, CDR1 is SGHDT, CDR2 YYEEEE. These data come from a study of cytomegalovirus exposure and HLA in healthy donors. Study outcomes and limitations: Owing to their indistinguishability, certain V segments, notably TRBV6-2 and TRBV6-3, were excluded. Presence/absence analyses treated sequencing depth as roughly uniform across donors. Per published accounts, TCR beta sequences correctly predicted the HLA-A and HLA-B alleles of most subjects. Productive rates of about 90% or about 30% were seen for most TCR beta V segments in an earlier analysis.

With 60 Vbeta and 13 Jbeta primers, the PCR was carried out. Assay used: immunoSEQ multiplex PCR; TCRdb lists only in-frame clones, some missing. The table shows 150,000 to 200,000 clones, with nearly 70% occurring only once. Sequencing was performed on PBMCs. This chain links TRBV5-6 with TRBJ2-7; D possibly corresponds to TRBD2 (5 bases). The TCR was taken from a man younger than 45 in good health and CMV-seropositive. The DNA for the CDR3 is TGTGCCAGCACCTGGAGACGAGGGAACTACGAGCAGTACTTC. Translated: CASTWRRGNYEQYF.